This entry lists 5 T cell receptor beta chains sequenced from one sample in a study of vaccination and CD4 T cells after COVID-19. The treatment is: roughly 11-day PBMC culture with coronavirus spike peptide pools or control peptides (ViraFEST assay). Sequence data for DNA of cultured CD4+ T cells were generated by the Oncomine TCR Beta short-read assay. MiXCR, run by TCRdb on the PCR reads, gives a single entry per CDR3 protein. The sample has 20,000 to 25,000 distinct CDR3 sequences, 35% to 40% seen once; the top ten hold about 5%. For these receptors, no antigen is known. This specimen consisted of CD4+ T cells from blood, cultured in vitro, obtained before SARS-CoV-2 vaccination. The receptor set was obtained from a human donor who had recovered from COVID-19.

The chain carries TRBV7-2 and TRBJ2-2; 7 nucleotides agree with TRBD2. Germline CDR1 and CDR2: SGHTA and FQGNSA. This CDR3 has 17 amino acids. With V trimmed by 4 bases and J by 6 bases, 14 bases remained unmatched. CDR3 in DNA: TGTGCCAGCAGCTGGACCGGGGGAGCGGGGACCGCCGGGGAGCTGTTTTTT. Its translation is CASSWTGGAGTAGELFF.

The chain is built from TRBV19 and TRBJ2-1; 9 bases match TRBD1. V shed 5 bases, J shed 5 bases, and the junction held 4 bases outside the gene matches. The germline CDR1 and CDR2 sequences are LNHDA and SQIVND (reference sequence). The CDR3 has 14 residues. The CDR3 DNA follows: TGTGCCAGTAGTTCGCGGACAGGGGACAATGAGCAGTTCTTC. Translated, it gives CASSSRTGDNEQFF.

This sequence joins TRBV24-1 and TRBJ2-5; 7 nucleotides match TRBD1. The CDR3 spans 15 residues. Germline CDR1 is KGHDR and CDR2 is SFDVKD. Germline trimming cut 5 bases from V and 5 bases from J; bases unmatched to any gene: 10. The CDR3 loop is CATSGRDSRSETQYF. The CDR3 DNA is TGTGCCACCAGTGGTAGGGACAGCCGATCGGAGACCCAGTACTTC.

The rearrangement joins TRBV19 to TRBJ1-6, with D perhaps matching TRBD1 (6 bases). Per the germline V gene, CDR1 is LNHDA and CDR2 is SQIVND (reference sequence). The length of the CDR3 is 16 residues. V was trimmed by 6 bases and J by 7 bases, leaving 19 bases between them. CDR3: CASSEGGRSWNSPLHF. CDR3 nucleotides: TGTGCCAGTAGCGAGGGGGGAAGATCGTGGAATTCACCCCTCCACTTT. The full variable domain, completed using reference TRBV19 and TRBJ1-6, is DGGITQSPKYLFRKEGQNVTLSCEQNLNHDAMYWYRQDPGQGLRLIYYSQIVNDFQKGDIAEGYSVSREKKESFPLTVTSAQKNPTAFYLCASSEGGRSWNSPLHFGNGTRLTVT.

V gene TRBV6-1 combines with J gene TRBJ1-1; unclear D gene. The CDR3 is 14 amino acids. Trimming cost V 6 bases and J 3 bases, with 14 bases left between them. Germline lookup yields CDR1 MNHNS and CDR2 SASEGT. The CDR3 DNA follows: TGTGCCAGCAGCCTCGGACGGACGGACACTGAAGCTTTCTTT. This translates into CASSLGRTDTEAFF.